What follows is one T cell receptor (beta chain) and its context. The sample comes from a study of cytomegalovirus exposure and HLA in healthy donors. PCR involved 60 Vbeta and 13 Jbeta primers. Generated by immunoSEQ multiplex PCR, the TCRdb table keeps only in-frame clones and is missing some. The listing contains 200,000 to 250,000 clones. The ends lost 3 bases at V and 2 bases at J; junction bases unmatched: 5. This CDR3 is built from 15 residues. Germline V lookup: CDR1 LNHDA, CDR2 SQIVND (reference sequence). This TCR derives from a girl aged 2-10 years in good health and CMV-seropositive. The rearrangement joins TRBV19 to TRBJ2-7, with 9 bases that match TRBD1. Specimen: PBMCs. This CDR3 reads CASSIAGTGTYEQYF. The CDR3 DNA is TGTGCCAGTAGTATCGCGGGGACAGGGACCTACGAGCAGTACTTC.